This passage covers 17 T cell receptor beta chains from one sample sequenced in a study of blood T cell repertoires in COVID-19. Assay: immunoSEQ multiplex PCR; the TCRdb copy retains only in-frame clones and omits some. The table includes some 220,000 clones, over 80% detected once. Sample: peripheral blood. Receptors originate from a woman aged 60-75 years with active or convalescent COVID-19.

The DNA of the CDR3 is TGCGCCAGCAGCTTTTCTGAGAACTATGGCTACACCTTC. It specifies CASSFSENYGYTF. The chain employs TRBV5-1 and TRBJ1-2; D is ambiguous. V lost 2 bases, J lost 2 bases, and 7 bases lay in between. The CDR3 runs 13 residues. Germline V gene data show CDR1 as SGHRS and CDR2 as YFSETQ.

This rearrangement joins TRBV4-1 to TRBJ1-1, with D maybe TRBD1 (6 bases). The CDR3 has 13 residues. Germline V gives CDR1 MGHRA, CDR2 YSYEKL. V dropped 7 bases and J dropped 1 base, with 10 bases sitting between them. This CDR3 reads CASNQGRNTEAFF. The DNA of the CDR3 is TGCGCCAGCAACCAGGGGCGGAACACTGAAGCTTTCTTT.

The sample holds a few counts of this clone. The V and J genes are TRBV7-2 and TRBJ1-5; D is unclear. Germline V CDR1 and CDR2: SGHTA, FQGNSA. This CDR3 spans 13 amino acids. Trimming cost V 3 bases and J 5 bases, with 8 bases left between them. CDR3 sequence: CASSFRVDQPQHF. CDR3 bases: TGTGCCAGCAGCTTCCGGGTCGATCAGCCCCAGCATTTT.

CDR3 loop: CAWRVLRGGGPNEQFF. CDR3 sequence (DNA): TGTGCCTGGAGAGTATTACGCGGGGGAGGGCCGAATGAGCAGTTCTTC. The rearrangement joins TRBV30 to TRBJ2-1; 7 positions agree with TRBD2. Trimming cost V 3 bases and J 7 bases; bases outside gene matches: 15. The CDR3 has 16 residues. Germline V gives CDR1 GTSNPN, CDR2 SVGIG (reference sequence).

The chain recombines TRBV6-6 with TRBJ1-2, with 8 bases identical to TRBD1. The trim removed 5 bases at V and 5 bases at J, leaving 13 bases unmatched. The CDR3 length is 16 residues. The germline V gene encodes CDR1 MNHNY and CDR2 SVGAGI (reference sequence). The CDR3 loop reads CASSKGTGLFFYGYTF. The CDR3 nucleotides are TGTGCCAGCAGTAAGGGGACAGGATTATTCTTTTATGGCTACACCTTC.

The CDR3 region has the DNA TGTGCCAGCAGTCGGACTGCCCCACCTCACGAGCAGTACTTC. Amino acids: CASSRTAPPHEQYF. The chain links TRBV27 to TRBJ2-7; perhaps TRBD2 as D (5 bases). V lost 5 bases and J 5 bases, leaving 16 bases between the germline ends. Germline CDR1 reads MNHEY; CDR2 reads SMNVEV (reference sequence). The CDR3 runs to 14 residues.

The gene calls are TRBV29-1 and TRBJ2-3; no reliable D call. CDR1 and CDR2 from the germline V gene are SQVTM and ANQGSEA. Trimming shortened V by 5 bases and J by 1 base, and 10 bases separated the two germline ends. The CDR3 sequence is 13 residues long. The CDR3 protein is CSVCPEGTDTQYF. CDR3 bases: TGCAGCGTTTGCCCTGAGGGCACAGATACGCAGTATTTT.

This chain connects TRBV27 to TRBJ2-2; D may be TRBD1 (6 bases). CDR1 and CDR2 (germline): MNHEY, SMNVEV (reference sequence). This CDR3 spans 15 amino acids. With 3 bases removed from V and 2 bases from J, the gap between germline ends came to 10 bases. The CDR3, as DNA: TGTGCCAGCAGTTTCCAGACAGGAAACACCGGGGAGCTGTTTTTT. Its translation is CASSFQTGNTGELFF.

The rearrangement links TRBV29-1 to TRBJ2-6; 12 bases agree with TRBD1. The germline V gene encodes CDR1 SQVTM and CDR2 ANQGSEA. Trimming cost V 7 bases and J 1 base; bases outside gene matches: 8. The CDR3 length is 17 residues. The CDR3 loop reads CSALGTGGQSGANVLTF. DNA for the CDR3: TGCAGCGCCCTTGGGACAGGGGGCCAATCTGGGGCCAACGTCCTGACTTTC.

V usage is TRBV2 and J usage is TRBJ2-2; no reliable D call. The ends were cut back, 7 bases at V and 2 bases at J, with 11 bases in the middle. Germline CDR1 is SNHLY and CDR2 is FYNNEI. This CDR3 has 14 residues. CDR3 DNA sequence: TGTGCCAGCAAGGTGGGCAGTAACACCGGGGAGCTGTTTTTT. Its protein is CASKVGSNTGELFF.

This clone was observed once. The chain's CDR3 is CASSLGGDLNTEAFF. The CDR3 DNA is TGTGCCAGCAGCTTAGGGGGGGACTTGAACACTGAAGCTTTCTTT. V is TRBV11-3 and J is TRBJ1-1, with D perhaps TRBD1 (5 bases). The CDR3 is 15 residues long. CDR1 and CDR2 from the germline V gene are SGHNT and YENEEA. Trimming shortened V by 1 base and J by 0 bases, and 9 bases separated the two germline ends.

V gene TRBV18 combines with J gene TRBJ1-5; TRBD1 might be the D (5 bases). The CDR3 has 14 residues. Trimming removed 4 bases from V and 4 bases from J, with 11 bases in between. Germline-derived CDR1 and CDR2 are KGHSH and LQKENI. CDR3 region: CASSQQDTNQPQHF. In DNA, the CDR3 is TGTGCCAGCTCACAACAGGACACTAATCAGCCCCAGCATTTT.

This chain uses TRBV6-6 with TRBJ1-5; no firm D call. The CDR3 has 14 residues. CDR1 MNHNY and CDR2 SVGAGI come from the germline V gene (reference sequence). With 2 bases removed from V and 0 bases from J, the gap between germline ends came to 5 bases. The CDR3, as DNA: TGTGCCAGCAGTTACCAGTCTAGCAATCAGCCCCAGCATTTT. Amino acids: CASSYQSSNQPQHF.

The chain joins TRBV29-1 to TRBJ2-7, with TRBD1 matching over 10 bases. The germline V gene has CDR1 SQVTM and CDR2 ANQGSEA. The CDR3 is 14 residues long. The trim removed 3 bases at V and 4 bases at J, leaving 6 bases unmatched. The CDR3 region has the DNA TGCAGCGTTGAGGCCGGGACAGGGGTATACGAGCAGTACTTC. It codes for CSVEAGTGVYEQYF.

The chain carries TRBV30 and TRBJ2-1; 11 positions agree with TRBD2. J gave up 9 bases and V 0 bases, and 7 bases lay outside the gene matches. Germline CDR1 reads GTSNPN; CDR2 reads SVGIG (reference sequence). CDR3 length equals 15 residues. Here the CDR3 DNA reads TGTGCCTGGAGTGTAGGAATAGCGGGAGGGGGTGAGCAGTTCTTC. Encoded protein: CAWSVGIAGGGEQFF.

The V and J genes are TRBV5-1 and TRBJ2-2, with D possibly matching TRBD2 (6 bases). Germline CDR1 and CDR2: SGHRS and YFSETQ. With 4 bases removed from V and 0 bases from J, the gap between germline ends came to 13 bases. This CDR3 is built from 16 residues. CDR3 amino acids: CASSPPLATNTGELFF. The CDR3, as DNA: TGCGCCAGCAGCCCACCACTAGCTACGAACACCGGGGAGCTGTTTTTT.

The chain combines TRBV5-4 with TRBJ1-6; unclear D gene. In germline, CDR1 is SGHNT, CDR2 YYREEE (reference sequence). The CDR3 spans 15 residues. Between the trimmed V and J ends, which lost 0 bases and 4 bases, there was a span of 8 bases. The CDR3 DNA reads TGTGCCAGCAGCTTGGATGGCAGATATAATTCACCCCTCCACTTT. Residues: CASSLDGRYNSPLHF.